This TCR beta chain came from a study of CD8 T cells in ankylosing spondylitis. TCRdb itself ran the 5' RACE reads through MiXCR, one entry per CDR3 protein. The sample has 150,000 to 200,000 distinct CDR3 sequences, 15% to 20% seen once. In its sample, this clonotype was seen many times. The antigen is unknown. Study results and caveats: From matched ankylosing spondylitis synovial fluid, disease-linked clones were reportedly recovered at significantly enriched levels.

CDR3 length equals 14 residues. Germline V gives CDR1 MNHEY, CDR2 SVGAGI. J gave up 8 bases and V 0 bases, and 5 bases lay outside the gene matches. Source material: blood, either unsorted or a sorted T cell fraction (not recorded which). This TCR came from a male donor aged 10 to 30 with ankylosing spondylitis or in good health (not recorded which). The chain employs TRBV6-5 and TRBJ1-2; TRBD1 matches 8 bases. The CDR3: CASSYSRTGSGYTF. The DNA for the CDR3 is TGTGCCAGCAGTTACTCGCGGACAGGGAGCGGCTACACCTTC.